The 14 T cell receptor beta chains presented below share a single source sample, sequenced in a study of T cell responses to AZD1222 COVID-19 vaccine. Repertoires were generated with immunoSEQ multiplex PCR, while TCRdb's copy carries only in-frame clones and drops some. The data show about 150,000 clones, 86% seen once. Sequencing used peripheral blood, obtained on day 0 of MenACWY control vaccination. The origin of the receptors is an adult in good health.

This chain joins TRBV7-2 and TRBJ1-2; D remains unclear. Trimming removed 5 bases at V and 6 bases at J, with 13 bases between. The CDR3 totals 13 residues. Germline loops: CDR1 SGHTA, CDR2 FQGNSA. The CDR3 region has the DNA TGTGCCAGCAGCCCCCGGCAGTTCCATGGCTACACCTTC. Translated: CASSPRQFHGYTF.

The chain is built from TRBV6-5 and TRBJ2-7; D gene ambiguous. Looked up from germline, CDR1 is MNHEY and CDR2 is SVGAGI. V was trimmed by 7 bases and J by 2 bases, leaving 15 bases between them. This CDR3 spans 14 amino acids. CDR3 sequence (DNA): TGTGCCAGCAAATTTTGGGAAGGGACCTACGAGCAGTACTTC. It encodes CASKFWEGTYEQYF.

The rearrangement uses TRBV5-1 and TRBJ1-1; TRBD1 matches at 7 bases. Germline V lookup: CDR1 SGHRS, CDR2 YFSETQ. Losses at the gene ends were 4 bases for V and 4 bases for J; bases not matched to a gene: 10. CDR3 length equals 15 residues. The CDR3 reads CASSLRTGPSTEAFF. The CDR3 nucleotides read TGCGCCAGCAGCCTCAGGACAGGCCCAAGCACTGAAGCTTTCTTT.

This chain connects TRBV28 to TRBJ1-2; maybe TRBD1 (5 bases). From germline, CDR1 is MDHEN and CDR2 SYDVKM. The ends were cut back, 1 base at V and 4 bases at J, with 10 bases in the middle. CDR3 length: 14 amino acids. The CDR3 DNA sequence: TGTGCCAGCAGTTTATTAGGGACGGCCTATGGCTACACCTTC. Amino acid sequence: CASSLLGTAYGYTF.

The V gene is TRBV18, the J gene TRBJ1-1; D remains unclear. V lost 6 bases, J lost 0 bases, and 11 bases lay in between. This CDR3 contains 14 residues. Germline V gene data show CDR1 as KGHSH and CDR2 as LQKENI. The CDR3 here is CASSPRIMNTEAFF. DNA of the CDR3: TGTGCCAGCTCCCCCCGGATCATGAACACTGAAGCTTTCTTT.

At least ten counts were recorded for this clone. The genes are TRBV5-1 and TRBJ1-3, with 7 nucleotides matching TRBD1. Germline V lookup: CDR1 SGHRS, CDR2 YFSETQ. The CDR3 covers 16 residues. The trim removed 0 bases at V and 2 bases at J, leaving 5 bases unmatched. The CDR3 spells CASSLDGTVTGNTIYF. The DNA for the CDR3 is TGCGCCAGCAGCTTGGACGGGACAGTAACTGGAAACACCATATATTTT.

This clone occurred a few times. The gene calls are TRBV5-8 and TRBJ2-1, with D perhaps TRBD1 (6 bases). The CDR3 length is 15 residues. Per germline, CDR1 SGHTS and CDR2 YDEGEE. V lost 4 bases to trimming and J lost 0 bases, with 11 bases between them. DNA for the CDR3: TGTGCCAGCAGCGCCAGGGGAGACTCCTACAATGAGCAGTTCTTC. Translation: CASSARGDSYNEQFF.

The chain recombines TRBV6-1 with TRBJ2-5; D might be TRBD1 (6 bases). Germline CDR1 MNHNS, CDR2 SASEGT. This CDR3 is built from 16 residues. Trimming stripped 2 bases from V and 2 bases from J, with 15 bases between. CDR3 DNA: TGTGCCAGCAGTGAATCAGTCGGACAGATACAAGAGACCCAGTACTTC. Residues: CASSESVGQIQETQYF.

This CDR3 is CASSLANGLAVANTGELFF. The CDR3 DNA is TGCGCCAGCAGCTTGGCCAACGGACTAGCGGTCGCGAACACCGGGGAGCTGTTTTTT. This chain uses TRBV5-1 with TRBJ2-2; 10 positions agree with TRBD2. Germline V gene lookup returns CDR1 SGHRS and CDR2 YFSETQ. The CDR3 has 19 residues. With V trimmed by 0 bases and J by 0 bases, 8 bases remained unmatched.

This clone was counted a few times. The chain combines TRBV2 with TRBJ2-7; 7 bases agree with TRBD2. Germline-derived CDR1 and CDR2 are SNHLY and FYNNEI. This CDR3 contains 15 residues. J gave up 9 bases and V 7 bases, and 18 bases lay outside the gene matches. The CDR3 DNA reads as TGTGCCAGCACTGCGAGGCGGGAGCAAGGTCTCGGGCAGTACTTC. This codes for CASTARREQGLGQYF. Complete variable domain (other parts from reference TRBV2 and TRBJ2-7): EPEVTQTPSHQVTQMGQEVILRCVPISNHLYFYWYRQILGQKVEFLVSFYNNEISEKSEIFDDQFSVERPDGSNFTLKIRSTKLEDSAMYFCASTARREQGLGQYFGPGTRLTVT.

The chain has TRBV28 and TRBJ1-1; 7 bases match TRBD1. CDR3 length: 13 residues. Trimming took 6 bases from V and 10 from J; bases not matched to a gene: 11. CDR1 and CDR2 (germline): MDHEN, SYDVKM. DNA for the CDR3: TGTGCCAGCAGGATGACAGGGACTTTGGGAGCTTTCTTT. Its protein is CASRMTGTLGAFF.

The chain carries TRBV27 and TRBJ2-7; 8 bases agree with TRBD2. This CDR3 contains 13 residues. In germline, CDR1 is MNHEY, CDR2 SMNVEV (reference sequence). V shed 6 bases and J 7 bases; nucleotides not matched to a gene: 8. Here the CDR3 DNA reads TGTGCCAGCAGGGCCGGGACTAGGGGAGAGCAGTACTTC. The encoded protein is CASRAGTRGEQYF.

The chain uses TRBV5-1 and TRBJ2-3; either TRBD1 or TRBD2 may fit D (5 bases each). V shed 4 bases and J shed 2 bases, with 17 bases lying between them. The length of the CDR3 is 16 residues. Germline lookup yields CDR1 SGHRS and CDR2 YFSETQ. For the CDR3, the DNA is TGCGCCAGCAGCCTAACCGGGACGGCGCACACAGATACGCAGTATTTT. As protein: CASSLTGTAHTDTQYF.

The chain combines TRBV27 with TRBJ2-3, with TRBD1 as a possible D gene (6 bases). CDR3 length: 15 residues. V lost 0 bases and J 7 bases, leaving 14 bases between the germline ends. Germline values: CDR1 MNHEY, CDR2 SMNVEV (reference sequence). DNA for the CDR3: TGTGCCAGCAGTTTATCCGAACAGGGACACCATACGCAGTATTTT. It translates to CASSLSEQGHHTQYF.